This is a list of T cell receptor beta chains from one sample in a study of CD8 T cells in ankylosing spondylitis. TCRdb re-analysed the 5' RACE reads in MiXCR, keeping a single row per CDR3 protein. The sample has about 220,000 distinct CDR3 sequences, roughly 18% seen once. Sequencing used blood, either unsorted or a sorted T cell fraction (not recorded which). The source of these receptors is a male donor with ankylosing spondylitis. CDR3s include the opening cysteine and the closing phenylalanine or tryptophan. D genes are given only for firm matches. Clone size appears in some rows only: once, few, many, or a class for an expanded clone.

d_call: -; clone_size: -; j_call: TRBJ2-6; v_call: TRBV3-1; cdr3_nt: TGTGCCAGCAGCCAAGGGGGGTTTAGGGCCAACGTCCTGACTTTC; cdr3_aa: CASSQGGFRANVLTF
d_call: -; clone_size: -; j_call: TRBJ2-1; v_call: TRBV10-3; cdr3_nt: TGTGCCATCAGTGCAGGGGGGGTCAATGAGCAGTTCTTC; cdr3_aa: CAISAGGVNEQFF
d_call: TRBD1; clone_size: few; j_call: TRBJ2-7; v_call: TRBV14; cdr3_nt: TGTGCCAGCAGCCAAGATTGGGACAGTTACGAGCAGTACTTC; cdr3_aa: CASSQDWDSYEQYF
d_call: TRBD1; clone_size: -; j_call: TRBJ2-1; v_call: TRBV6-1; cdr3_nt: TGTGCCAGCAGGGGACAGGGGGCAGGGAATGAGCAGTTCTTC; cdr3_aa: CASRGQGAGNEQFF
d_call: TRBD2; clone_size: -; j_call: TRBJ2-6; v_call: TRBV28; cdr3_nt: TGTGCCAGCAGTTTAAATTGGGCTAGCGGTCACGCTGGGGCCAACGTCCTGACTTTC; cdr3_aa: CASSLNWASGHAGANVLTF
d_call: TRBD1; clone_size: -; j_call: TRBJ2-2; v_call: TRBV6-1; cdr3_nt: TGTGCCAGCAGTCCTCGGCCCGGGACAGTCACCGGGGAGCTGTTTTTT; cdr3_aa: CASSPRPGTVTGELFF
d_call: TRBD1; clone_size: few; j_call: TRBJ1-3; v_call: TRBV20-1; cdr3_nt: TGCAGTGCCAGGGGGACGTTTCCCTCTGGAAACACCATATATTTT; cdr3_aa: CSARGTFPSGNTIYF
d_call: -; clone_size: -; j_call: TRBJ2-7; v_call: TRBV27; cdr3_nt: TGTGCCAGCAGTCGCCTTTACGAGCAGTACTTC; cdr3_aa: CASSRLYEQYF
d_call: -; clone_size: many; j_call: TRBJ2-3; v_call: TRBV28; cdr3_nt: TGTGCCAGCAGTTTGGGAAGTTCTAGCACAGATACGCAGTATTTT; cdr3_aa: CASSLGSSSTDTQYF
d_call: -; clone_size: -; j_call: TRBJ1-1; v_call: TRBV11-2; cdr3_nt: TGTGCCAGCAGCTTAGTGCGGGGTCGGAACACTGAAGCTTTCTTT; cdr3_aa: CASSLVRGRNTEAFF
d_call: TRBD2; clone_size: few; j_call: TRBJ2-3; v_call: TRBV7-8; cdr3_nt: TGTGCCAGCAGCTTGGGGGGACTAGCGGCGCCCGGGGATCCGCAGTATTTT; cdr3_aa: CASSLGGLAAPGDPQYF
d_call: -; clone_size: few; j_call: TRBJ2-5; v_call: TRBV20-1; cdr3_nt: TGCAGTGCTACTATGGACTCCGCTGGGGAGACCCAGTACTTC; cdr3_aa: CSATMDSAGETQYF
d_call: -; clone_size: few; j_call: TRBJ1-1; v_call: TRBV5-1; cdr3_nt: TGCGCCAGCAGCTTGAGAGGGGGGATTGATAAAAACACTGAAGCTTTCTTT; cdr3_aa: CASSLRGGIDKNTEAFF
d_call: TRBD2; clone_size: -; j_call: TRBJ2-3; v_call: TRBV7-6; cdr3_nt: TGTGCCAGCAGCCCTAGTTTGGCGGGAGAAACAGATACGCAGAATTTT; cdr3_aa: CASSPSLAGETDTQNF
d_call: -; clone_size: few; j_call: TRBJ2-7; v_call: TRBV5-6; cdr3_nt: TGTGCCAGCACCCCAGGCGTAGGGCAATTCTACGAGCAGTACTTC; cdr3_aa: CASTPGVGQFYEQYF
d_call: TRBD2; clone_size: -; j_call: TRBJ2-5; v_call: TRBV5-1; cdr3_nt: TGCGCCAGCAGCTGGACTAGCGGGAGTGAGATAGGTTTTGGGATTGCAGAGACCCAGTACTTC; cdr3_aa: CASSWTSGSEIGFGIAETQYF
d_call: TRBD1; clone_size: few; j_call: TRBJ1-2; v_call: TRBV9; cdr3_nt: TGTGCCAGCAGCAAGACAGGGAGGGGTGGCTATGGCTACACCTTC; cdr3_aa: CASSKTGRGGYGYTF
d_call: -; clone_size: few; j_call: TRBJ1-4; v_call: TRBV12-3/TRBV12-4; cdr3_nt: TGTGCCAGCAGCCTCCTTGGAGGAGGGGCTAGAGAAAAACTGTTTTTT; cdr3_aa: CASSLLGGGAREKLFF
d_call: TRBD1; clone_size: few; j_call: TRBJ1-1; v_call: TRBV2; cdr3_nt: TGTGCCAGCAGTGATTTGACAGGGGGGACTGAAGCTTTCTTT; cdr3_aa: CASSDLTGGTEAFF
d_call: -; clone_size: -; j_call: TRBJ2-6; v_call: TRBV7-9; cdr3_nt: TGTGCCAGCAGCTCCCTAACAGGTTCCGGGGCCAACGTCCTGACTTTC; cdr3_aa: CASSSLTGSGANVLTF
d_call: TRBD2; clone_size: -; j_call: TRBJ2-3; v_call: TRBV5-4; cdr3_nt: TGTGCCAGCAGCTTTGGACTAGCGGGACCAGGCACAGATACGCAGTATTTT; cdr3_aa: CASSFGLAGPGTDTQYF
d_call: TRBD2; clone_size: -; j_call: TRBJ2-5; v_call: TRBV29-1; cdr3_nt: TGCAGCGTTGAAGATATTCGGGAGGGCGAGGAGGAGACCCAGTACTTC; cdr3_aa: CSVEDIREGEEETQYF
d_call: -; clone_size: -; j_call: TRBJ1-5; v_call: TRBV4-3; cdr3_nt: TGCGCCAGCAGCCAAGATAGGGCAGGCTATCAGCCCCAGCATTTT; cdr3_aa: CASSQDRAGYQPQHF
d_call: TRBD2; clone_size: -; j_call: TRBJ2-1; v_call: TRBV2; cdr3_nt: TGTGCCAGCAGTGAAGCTCCCCTAGCGGGTGATGGCAATGAGCAGTTCTTC; cdr3_aa: CASSEAPLAGDGNEQFF
d_call: TRBD2; clone_size: -; j_call: TRBJ2-7; v_call: TRBV4-2; cdr3_nt: TGTGCCAGCAGCCATAGCGGGAGCTCCTACGAGCAGTACTTC; cdr3_aa: CASSHSGSSYEQYF
d_call: -; clone_size: -; j_call: TRBJ1-4; v_call: TRBV6-2/TRBV6-3; cdr3_nt: TGTGCCAGCAGTTACGCGTACCTGCGTAAACTGTTTTTT; cdr3_aa: CASSYAYLRKLFF
d_call: -; clone_size: -; j_call: TRBJ2-1; v_call: TRBV6-5; cdr3_nt: TGTGCCAGCAGTTACTACCTAGGGGCCACCTACAATGAGCAGTTCTTC; cdr3_aa: CASSYYLGATYNEQFF
d_call: TRBD1; clone_size: -; j_call: TRBJ1-2; v_call: TRBV12-3/TRBV12-4; cdr3_nt: TGTGCCAGCAGACCCGGGACAGGGGTCTATGGCTACACCTTC; cdr3_aa: CASRPGTGVYGYTF
d_call: -; clone_size: -; j_call: TRBJ2-5; v_call: TRBV29-1; cdr3_nt: TGCAGTTCCTATGACGGCGTCGGGGAAGAGACCCAGTACTTC; cdr3_aa: CSSYDGVGEETQYF
d_call: TRBD2; clone_size: -; j_call: TRBJ2-1; v_call: TRBV4-1; cdr3_nt: TGCGCCAGCAGCCAAGATGGCCTAGCGGGCGGGGAGCAGTTCTTC; cdr3_aa: CASSQDGLAGGEQFF
d_call: -; clone_size: many; j_call: TRBJ2-7; v_call: TRBV7-8; cdr3_nt: TGTGCCAGCAGCTCCTGGACGGAATCCTACGAGCAGTACTTC; cdr3_aa: CASSSWTESYEQYF
d_call: -; clone_size: few; j_call: TRBJ2-1; v_call: TRBV19; cdr3_nt: TGTGCCAGTACTGGAGCTTACGGGACCAATGAGCAGTTCTTC; cdr3_aa: CASTGAYGTNEQFF
d_call: -; clone_size: -; j_call: TRBJ1-4; v_call: TRBV12-3/TRBV12-4; cdr3_nt: TGTGCCAGCAGTTTGCAAGTGACTAATGAAAAACTGTTTTTT; cdr3_aa: CASSLQVTNEKLFF
d_call: -; clone_size: few; j_call: TRBJ1-5; v_call: TRBV7-9; cdr3_nt: TGTGCCAGCAGCCTGGTGGGGTCTGGCAGCAATCAGCCCCAGCATTTT; cdr3_aa: CASSLVGSGSNQPQHF
d_call: -; clone_size: many; j_call: TRBJ2-7; v_call: TRBV12-3/TRBV12-4; cdr3_nt: TGTGCCAGCAGTTTAGGGCAGGGGTACTACGAGCAGTACTTC; cdr3_aa: CASSLGQGYYEQYF
d_call: -; clone_size: few; j_call: TRBJ2-4; v_call: TRBV18; cdr3_nt: TGTGCCAGCTCGCGGACCGGGTCCGGAAGTACCATAGCCAAAAACATTCAGTACTTC; cdr3_aa: CASSRTGSGSTIAKNIQYF
d_call: TRBD2; clone_size: few; j_call: TRBJ2-7; v_call: TRBV7-9; cdr3_nt: TGTGCCAGCAGCTTACCGCTAGCGGGAGGGACTCCCGAGCAGTACTTC; cdr3_aa: CASSLPLAGGTPEQYF
d_call: -; clone_size: few; j_call: TRBJ2-5; v_call: TRBV5-1; cdr3_nt: TGCGCCAGCAGCTTGGCCCGGGTTGGGGACAAAGAGACCCAGTACTTC; cdr3_aa: CASSLARVGDKETQYF
d_call: TRBD2; clone_size: many; j_call: TRBJ2-1; v_call: TRBV4-3; cdr3_nt: TGCGCCAGCAGCCAAGAACTGGTAGGGACTATAATCTATGAGCAGTTCTTC; cdr3_aa: CASSQELVGTIIYEQFF
d_call: TRBD1; clone_size: many; j_call: TRBJ1-1; v_call: TRBV12-3/TRBV12-4; cdr3_nt: TGTGCCAGCAGTCTACAGGGGAAGTACACTGAAGCTTTCTTT; cdr3_aa: CASSLQGKYTEAFF
d_call: -; clone_size: -; j_call: TRBJ1-2; v_call: TRBV12-3/TRBV12-4; cdr3_nt: TGTGCCAGCAGGCCGGACGGGGGCCTCTATGGCTACACCTTC; cdr3_aa: CASRPDGGLYGYTF
d_call: -; clone_size: many; j_call: TRBJ1-2; v_call: TRBV4-3; cdr3_nt: TGCGCCAGCAGCCAAGATCACGCACAGGTCTATGGCTACACCTTC; cdr3_aa: CASSQDHAQVYGYTF